This TCR beta chain derives from a study of response to subunit inactivated influenza vaccine. Study-wide results and caveats: Authors proposed each seasonal influenza vaccination draws in few new T cells.

On this clonotype: The antigen remains undetermined.

This CDR3 has 15 amino acids. CDR1 is MGHRA and CDR2 is YSYEKL in the germline V gene. Trimming left V 1 base short and J 1 base short, with 9 bases between. TCRdb re-analysed the RT-PCR reads in MiXCR, keeping a single row per CDR3 protein. The data contain about 650,000 distinct CDR3 sequences, less than 15% of them seen just once; the ten biggest clones take up approximately 7.6%. The sample in question was PBMCs from blood, obtained less than 15 days before vaccination. The sequence was collected from a man in his fifties or sixties who received an inactivated influenza vaccine. The chain links TRBV4-1 to TRBJ2-3; the D is unclear. The CDR3 region is CASSQVAARTDTQYF. The CDR3 DNA follows: TGCGCCAGCAGCCAAGTGGCGGCCCGCACAGATACGCAGTATTTT.